The 17 T cell receptor beta chains in this list originate from one sample, sequenced in a study of vaccination effects on CD4 cells after COVID-19. After expansion with viral peptide pools in the ViraFEST assay, antigen-specific CD4+ T cells were sequenced. At the end of less than 12 days of culture, CD4+ T cells were isolated. Vaccinated recipients, who were negative for nucleocapsid antibodies, had no history of SARS-CoV-2 infection. Which antigens these TCRs recognize remains unknown. The table came from immunoSEQ multiplex PCR; TCRdb's copy has only in-frame clones and leaves some out. The data hold tens of thousands of clones, with 60% to 85% observed a single time. The sequences come from CD4+ T cells from PBMCs cultured with SARS-CoV-2 spike peptides, collected before COVID-19 vaccination. Every receptor here comes from a human donor who received a COVID-19 vaccine.

This clone has only a few counts. This sequence joins TRBV3-1 (or the pseudogene TRBV3-2) and TRBJ1-5; D unclear. CDR1 is LGHDT and CDR2 is YNNKEL in the germline V gene (reference sequence). The CDR3 loop spans 16 amino acids. V was shortened by 1 base and J by 3 bases, with 13 bases between the two germline ends. The CDR3 coding sequence is TGTGCCAGCAGCCAAGTTCCCCGGCGGTTCAATCAGCCCCAGCATTTT. Protein product: CASSQVPRRFNQPQHF.

This rearrangement joins TRBV18 to TRBJ1-4; D is possibly TRBD1 (6 bases). V was pared by 3 bases and J by 8 bases, with 13 bases between. The germline CDR1 and CDR2 sequences are KGHSH and LQKENI. This CDR3 spans 14 amino acids. The CDR3 sequence is CASSPSGEREKLFF. The CDR3 DNA sequence: TGTGCCAGCTCACCTTCAGGGGAGAGAGAAAAACTGTTTTTT.

This clone was detected only a few times. The J gene is TRBJ1-1, the V gene TRBV7-9; D is perhaps TRBD1 (5 bases). V was trimmed by 6 bases and J by 0 bases, leaving 11 bases between them. This CDR3 comprises 14 residues. Germline V CDR1 and CDR2: SEHNR, FQNEAQ (reference sequence). CDR3 sequence (DNA): TGTGCCAGCAGTAGGGACCTAATGAACACTGAAGCTTTCTTT. Translated, it gives CASSRDLMNTEAFF.

V and J are TRBV14 and TRBJ1-5; D uncertain. Germline V lookup: CDR1 SGHDN, CDR2 FVKESK. Trimming stripped 2 bases from V and 2 bases from J, with 10 bases between. The CDR3 runs 15 residues. CDR3 sequence reads: CASSQSGLGNQPQHF. The CDR3 bases are TGTGCCAGCAGCCAATCTGGGCTGGGCAATCAGCCCCAGCATTTT.

V is TRBV18 and J is TRBJ1-3; D perhaps matches TRBD1 (6 bases). Trimming left V 5 bases short and J 9 bases short, with 20 bases between. Per germline, CDR1 KGHSH and CDR2 LQKENI. The CDR3 contains 15 residues. In DNA, the CDR3 is TGTGCCAGCTCAGCGACAGGCCGGCTTGAGGGCACCATATATTTT. Residues: CASSATGRLEGTIYF.

J is TRBJ2-3 and V is TRBV7-3, with 7 bases aligning to TRBD1. V shed 5 bases, J shed 8 bases, and the junction held 7 bases outside the gene matches. The germline gives CDR1 SGHTA, CDR2 FQGTGA. The CDR3 has 13 amino acids. The CDR3 reads CASSARQGVTQYF. The CDR3 DNA reads as TGTGCCAGCAGCGCCCGACAGGGCGTTACGCAGTATTTT. The variable domain in full, completed from reference TRBV7-3 and TRBJ2-3, reads GAGVSQTPSNKVTEKGKYVELRCDPISGHTALYWYRQSLGQGPEFLIYFQGTGAADDSGLPNDRFFAVRPEGSVSTLKIQRTERGDSAVYLCASSARQGVTQYFGPGTRLTVL.

This chain connects TRBV6-5 to TRBJ2-5, with TRBD2 matching over 9 bases. The germline gives CDR1 MNHEY, CDR2 SVGAGI. The CDR3 covers 13 residues. V shed 7 bases and J 5 bases; nucleotides not matched to a gene: 5. Here the CDR3 DNA reads TGTGCCAGCATTATTAGCGGGGGCGAGACCCAGTACTTC. The encoded protein is CASIISGGETQYF.

This chain connects TRBV5-1 to TRBJ1-1, with a weak D call TRBD1 (6 bases). The germline V gene encodes CDR1 SGHRS and CDR2 YFSETQ. This CDR3 contains 14 residues. Trimming removed 3 bases at V and 1 base at J, with 10 bases between. The CDR3 bases are TGCGCCAGCAGCTCGGGACACGGGAACACTGAAGCTTTCTTT. Encoded protein: CASSSGHGNTEAFF. Looking up the rest from reference TRBV5-1 and TRBJ1-1 gives the full variable domain: KAGVTQTPRYLIKTRGQQVTLSCSPISGHRSVSWYQQTPGQGLQFLFEYFSETQRNKGNFPGRFSGRQFSNSRSEMNVSTLELGDSALYLCASSSGHGNTEAFFGQGTRLTVV.

In its sample, this clone was seen once. The chain carries TRBV5-1 and TRBJ2-3; no clear D gene. Trimming pared 0 bases from V and 6 bases from J, leaving 5 bases between. The CDR3 has 12 amino acids. Per germline, CDR1 SGHRS and CDR2 YFSETQ. The CDR3 here is CASSLDQDTQYF. The CDR3 coding sequence is TGCGCCAGCAGCTTGGATCAGGATACGCAGTATTTT.

This chain links TRBV7-8 with TRBJ1-6; possible D gene TRBD1, 5 bases. V shed 3 bases and J shed 8 bases, with 14 bases lying between them. Per the germline V gene, CDR1 is SGHVS and CDR2 is FQNEAQ. The CDR3 has 15 residues. CDR3 coding DNA: TGTGCCAGCAGCTTGTCCTCGGGGACGGATTCACCCCTCCACTTT. This gives the protein CASSLSSGTDSPLHF. Complete variable domain (other parts from reference TRBV7-8 and TRBJ1-6): GAGVSQSPRYKVAKRGQDVALRCDPISGHVSLFWYQQALGQGPEFLTYFQNEAQLDKSGLPSDRFFAERPEGSVSTLKIQRTQQEDSAVYLCASSLSSGTDSPLHFGNGTRLTVT.

The chain combines TRBV6-2 or TRBV6-3 with TRBJ2-3; TRBD2 agrees at 7 bases. V lost 6 bases and J lost 4; bases outside the gene matches: 7. This CDR3 has 14 amino acids. Germline assignment: CDR1 MNHEY and CDR2 SVGEGT. The CDR3 bases are TGTGCCAGCAGCCCGGGGGGTTCGCCAGATACGCAGTATTTT. Translated, it gives CASSPGGSPDTQYF.

The genes are TRBV11-1 and TRBJ2-5; D is possibly TRBD1 (5 bases). The CDR3 spans 14 residues. Deletions cut 4 bases from V and 0 bases from J, with 9 bases between. Germline V gene sequence: CDR1 SGHAT, CDR2 FQDESV (reference sequence). The CDR3 coding sequence is TGTGCCAGCAGCTGGGGCAGGGACCAAGAGACCCAGTACTTC. Its translation: CASSWGRDQETQYF.

This chain joins TRBV24-1 and TRBJ2-1, with 8 bases matching TRBD1. The CDR3 totals 15 residues. After removal of 4 bases from V and 3 bases from J, the junction contained 4 bases not matched to a gene. CDR1 and CDR2 from the germline V gene are KGHDR and SFDVKD. CDR3 DNA sequence: TGTGCCACCAGTGACGGACAGGGCGGCTACAATGAGCAGTTCTTC. This codes for CATSDGQGGYNEQFF.

This chain connects TRBV15 to TRBJ1-3, with D possibly matching TRBD1 (5 bases). Germline V lookup: CDR1 LNHNV, CDR2 YYDKDF (reference sequence). Trimming took off 5 bases at V and 0 bases at J, with 14 bases between the two ends. The CDR3 runs to 16 residues. CDR3 DNA sequence: TGTGCCACCAGCGCCCGACGGGGCGACTCTGGAAACACCATATATTTT. The encoded protein is CATSARRGDSGNTIYF.

The V gene is TRBV28, the J gene TRBJ2-5; 8 positions match TRBD1. CDR3 length: 18 amino acids. Germline V gives CDR1 MDHEN, CDR2 SYDVKM. The V and J ends lost 4 bases and 5 bases, in that order; junction bases with no gene match: 18. CDR3 coding DNA: TGTGCCAGCAGTTCCTCCCCCGGGCAGGGGGCGAGGTCGGAGACCCAGTACTTC. Translated: CASSSSPGQGARSETQYF.

This clone was found once. Here the CDR3 DNA reads TGCGCCAGCAGCCAAGAGTCGTCAAGCCTATATAATTCACCCCTCCACTTT. Its translation is CASSQESSSLYNSPLHF. V is TRBV4-1 and J is TRBJ1-6, with D unclear. The CDR3 loop spans 17 amino acids. The V end lost 0 bases, the J end lost 4 bases, and 13 bases lay between the germline ends. The germline CDR1 and CDR2 sequences are MGHRA and YSYEKL.

The CDR3 region has the DNA TGTGCCAGTAGTCACCCCCTCTACGCCACAGATACGCAGTATTTT. The encoded protein is CASSHPLYATDTQYF. The chain uses TRBV19 and TRBJ2-3; no firm D call. Between the trimmed V and J ends, which lost 5 bases and 2 bases, there was a span of 14 bases. This CDR3 has 15 residues. The germline V gene has CDR1 LNHDA and CDR2 SQIVND (reference sequence).